This T cell receptor (beta chain) was found in a study of T cell responses to AZD1222 COVID-19 vaccine. The repertoire was sequenced with immunoSEQ multiplex PCR; TCRdb's copy has only in-frame clones and lacks some. The data contain 100,000 to 150,000 clones, around nine tenths of them singletons. The receptor's source is an adult who received the AZD1222 COVID-19 vaccine. Sequencing was performed on peripheral blood, taken 28 days after the second AZD1222 dose.

The chain's CDR3 is CASSPRGKETQYF. DNA for the CDR3: TGTGCCAGCTCACCCAGGGGGAAAGAGACCCAGTACTTC. V gene TRBV18 combines with J gene TRBJ2-5, with TRBD1 identical over 7 bases. The germline V gene encodes CDR1 KGHSH and CDR2 LQKENI. With V trimmed by 3 bases and J by 3 bases, 1 base remained unmatched. The CDR3 loop spans 13 amino acids. The whole variable domain, remainder taken from reference TRBV18 and TRBJ2-5, is NAGVMQNPRHLVRRRGQEARLRCSPMKGHSHVYWYRQLPEEGLKFMVYLQKENIIDESGMPKERFSAEFPKEGPSILRIQQVVRGDSAAYFCASSPRGKETQYFGPGTRLLVL.